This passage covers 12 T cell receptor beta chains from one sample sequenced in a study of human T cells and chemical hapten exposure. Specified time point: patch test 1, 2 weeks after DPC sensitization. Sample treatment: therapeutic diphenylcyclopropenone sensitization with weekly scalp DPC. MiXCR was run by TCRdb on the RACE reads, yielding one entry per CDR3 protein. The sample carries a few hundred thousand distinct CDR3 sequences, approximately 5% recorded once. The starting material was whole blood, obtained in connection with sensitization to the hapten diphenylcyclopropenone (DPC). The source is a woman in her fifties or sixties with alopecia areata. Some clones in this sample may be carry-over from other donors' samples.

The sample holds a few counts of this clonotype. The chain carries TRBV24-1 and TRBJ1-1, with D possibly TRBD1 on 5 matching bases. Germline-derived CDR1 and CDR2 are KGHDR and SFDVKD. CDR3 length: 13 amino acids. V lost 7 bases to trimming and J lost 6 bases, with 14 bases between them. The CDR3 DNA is TGTGCCACCAGCGAGGGCCGGGGGGCTGAAGCTTTCTTT. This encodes CATSEGRGAEAFF.

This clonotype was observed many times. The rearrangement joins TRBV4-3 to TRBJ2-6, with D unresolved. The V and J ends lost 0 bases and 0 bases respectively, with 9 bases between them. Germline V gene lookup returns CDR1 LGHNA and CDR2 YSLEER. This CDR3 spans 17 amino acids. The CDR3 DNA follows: TGCGCCAGCAGCCAAGATCACAGTTACTCTGGGGCCAACGTCCTGACTTTC. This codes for CASSQDHSYSGANVLTF.

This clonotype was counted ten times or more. This CDR3 reads CASSGWTSGGKSTDTQYF. DNA of the CDR3: TGTGCCAGCAGCGGTTGGACTAGCGGGGGGAAGAGCACAGATACGCAGTATTTT. This chain joins TRBV7-6 and TRBJ2-3; TRBD2 aligns across 14 bases. The CDR3 contains 18 residues. CDR1 is SGHVS, CDR2 FNYEAQ, per germline. J lost 0 bases, V lost 5 bases, and 7 bases had no gene match.

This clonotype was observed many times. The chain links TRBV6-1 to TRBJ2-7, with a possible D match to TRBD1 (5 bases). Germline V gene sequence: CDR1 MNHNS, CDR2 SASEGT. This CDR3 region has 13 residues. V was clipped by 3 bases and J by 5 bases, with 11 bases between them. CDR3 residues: CASSDRVGDEQYF. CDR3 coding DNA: TGTGCCAGCAGTGACAGGGTTGGGGACGAGCAGTACTTC.

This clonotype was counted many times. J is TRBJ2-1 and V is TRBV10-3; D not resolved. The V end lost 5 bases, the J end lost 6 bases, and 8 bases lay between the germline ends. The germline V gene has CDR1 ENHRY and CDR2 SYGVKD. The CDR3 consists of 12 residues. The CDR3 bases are TGTGCCATCAGTCTGACTGGCAATGAGCAGTTCTTC. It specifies CAISLTGNEQFF.

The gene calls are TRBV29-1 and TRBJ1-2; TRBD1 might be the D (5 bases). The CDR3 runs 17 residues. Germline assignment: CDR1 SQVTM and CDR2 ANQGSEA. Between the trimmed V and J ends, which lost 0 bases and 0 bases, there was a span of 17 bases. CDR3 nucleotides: TGCAGCGTTGAAGACCGGGGGGTCCAACCAACTAACTATGGCTACACCTTC. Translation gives CSVEDRGVQPTNYGYTF.

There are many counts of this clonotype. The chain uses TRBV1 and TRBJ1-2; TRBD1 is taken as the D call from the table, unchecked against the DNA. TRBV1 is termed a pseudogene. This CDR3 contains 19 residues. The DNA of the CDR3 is TGCACCAGCAGCCAAGATCGCAGGGCACCTCTAATTACTAACTATGGCTACACCTTC. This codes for CTSSQDRRAPLITNYGYTF.

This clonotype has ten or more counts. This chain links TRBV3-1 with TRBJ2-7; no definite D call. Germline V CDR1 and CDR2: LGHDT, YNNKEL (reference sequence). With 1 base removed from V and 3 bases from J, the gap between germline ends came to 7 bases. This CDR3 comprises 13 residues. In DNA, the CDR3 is TGTGCCAGCAGCCAAGGGGTAGGCTACGAGCAGTACTTC. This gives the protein CASSQGVGYEQYF.

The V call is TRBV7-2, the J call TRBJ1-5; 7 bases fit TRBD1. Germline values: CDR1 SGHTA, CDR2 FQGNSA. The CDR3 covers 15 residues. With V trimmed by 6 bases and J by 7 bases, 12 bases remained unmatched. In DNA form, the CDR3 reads TGTGCCAGCAGTCATCCTGGACAGGTTGGGCAGCCCCAGCATTTT. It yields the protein CASSHPGQVGQPQHF.

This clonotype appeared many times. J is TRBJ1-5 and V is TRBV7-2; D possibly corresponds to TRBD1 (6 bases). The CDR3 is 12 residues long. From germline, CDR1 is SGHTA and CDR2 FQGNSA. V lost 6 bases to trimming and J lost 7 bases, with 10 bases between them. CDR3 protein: CASRNRDQPQHF. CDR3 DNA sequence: TGTGCCAGCAGAAACAGGGACCAGCCCCAGCATTTT.

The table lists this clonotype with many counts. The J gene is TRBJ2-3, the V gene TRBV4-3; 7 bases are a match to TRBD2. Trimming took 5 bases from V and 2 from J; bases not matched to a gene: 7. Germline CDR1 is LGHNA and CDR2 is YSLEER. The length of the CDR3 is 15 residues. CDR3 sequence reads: CASSYESGTTDTQYF. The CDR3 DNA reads TGCGCCAGCAGCTACGAGAGCGGGACCACAGATACGCAGTATTTT.

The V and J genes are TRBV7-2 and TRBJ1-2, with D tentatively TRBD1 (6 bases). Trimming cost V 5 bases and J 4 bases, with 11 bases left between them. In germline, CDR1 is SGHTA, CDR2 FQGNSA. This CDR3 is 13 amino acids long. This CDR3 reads CASSRADSYGYTF. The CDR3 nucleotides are TGTGCCAGCAGCCGAGCGGACAGCTATGGCTACACCTTC.